In this sample, the clone carrying this TCR beta chain turned up many times. Its antigen is unidentified. This sample was taken from a study of regulatory T cells in long-lasting Graves disease. Points from the study as a whole: Accuracy might have suffered from few samples. Persistent Graves' patients possessed reduced TCR diversity relative to recently diagnosed ones. Newly diagnosed disease favored TRBV20-1 and TRBJ2-1 over persistent disease. Persistent patients had more shared public clonotypes (roughly 2,500) than new patients (about 920).

Through Arm-PCR of CDR3 regions and iRepertoire HTBI primers, TCR beta libraries were built. TCRdb reprocessed the multiplex PCR reads via MiXCR and lists one record per CDR3 protein. The sample gives over 300,000 distinct CDR3 sequences, around a sixth of which show up once; about 20% is in the top ten. Germline lookup yields CDR1 MDHEN and CDR2 SYDVKM. The CDR3 covers 17 residues. V lost 4 bases and J 6 bases, leaving 23 bases between the germline ends. Time point reported: newly diagnosed GD, antithyroid drugs for less than 3 months. Making the TCR library involved RNA that had been extracted from PBMCs.

Sequences were derived from peripheral blood mononuclear cells (PBMCs), sampled at new diagnosis, from a patient treated with antithyroid drugs. The chain carries TRBV28 and TRBJ2-3, with D uncertain. The receptor was derived from a female donor with Graves disease. CDR3 region: CASSSPGLLNLYDTQYF. CDR3 bases: TGTGCCAGCAGTTCGCCCGGGTTACTCAATTTATACGATACGCAGTATTTT. The full variable domain, with the rest looked up from reference TRBV28 and TRBJ2-3, is DVKVTQSSRYLVKRTGEKVFLECVQDMDHENMFWYRQDPGLGLRLIYFSYDVKMKEKGDIPEGYSVSREKKERFSLILESASTNQTSMYLCASSSPGLLNLYDTQYFGPGTRLTVL.